This T cell receptor beta chain was sequenced during a study of T cell repertoires in cytomegalovirus infection. The wider study: Indicated by public TCR beta signatures were CMV infection and matching HLA type.

TCRdb called the reads again in MiXCR, with one record for every CDR3 protein. Of 740,000 or so distinct CDR3 sequences in the sample, approximately 34% are singletons; the top ten hold roughly 2.9%. This clonotype was observed a handful of times. Its cognate antigen is unknown. Study results and caveats: Summed public TCR beta family frequency identified CMV carriers bearing the relevant HLA. Dominating the ex vivo response were HLA-C-restricted CMV-specific TCR beta clonotypes.

This clonotype originated in a human donor in good health (CMV status not recorded). Some clones in this sample may be carry-over from other donors' samples. Sequencing input: PBMCs.

The CDR3 bases are TGTGCCAGCAGCTTCTCTCTGGACGGGAACCGTGCCTACGAGCAGTACTTC. Encoded protein: CASSFSLDGNRAYEQYF. The chain has TRBV5-5 and TRBJ2-7; the D gene is possibly TRBD2 (5 bases). Germline V lookup: CDR1 SGHKS, CDR2 YYEKEE (reference sequence). Between the trimmed V and J ends, which lost 2 bases and 2 bases, there was a span of 20 bases. The CDR3 length is 17 residues. The complete variable domain, with remaining parts taken from reference TRBV5-5 and TRBJ2-7, reads DAGVTQSPTHLIKTRGQQVTLRCSPISGHKSVSWYQQVLGQGPQFIFQYYEKEERGRGNFPDRFSARQFPNYSSELNVNALLLGDSALYLCASSFSLDGNRAYEQYFGPGTRLTVT.